The rows below give T cell receptor beta chains drawn from one sample of a study of molecular identifiers for immune sequencing clone quantification. TCRdb redid the calling of the PCR reads with MiXCR, one entry per CDR3 protein. Among some 650,000 distinct CDR3 sequences listed, 20% were seen once. What was sequenced was naive CD8+ T cells from blood, with Jurkat cell RNA spiked in. Receptors were obtained from a human donor in good health. Some libraries in this study had Jurkat cell RNA spiked in. Each CDR3 is given with its conserved first and last residue. A D gene is named only where the DNA matches it firmly. Size values are once, few and many counts, or a class for expanded clones, and some rows have none.

j_gene,d_gene,v_gene,abundance,CDR3aa,CDR3nt
TRBJ1-1,NA,TRBV6-5,many,CASSYSKLGITEAFF,TGTGCCAGCAGTTACTCGAAGCTGGGGATCACTGAAGCTTTCTTT
TRBJ2-3,TRBD2,TRBV2,many,CASTERTSIPDTQYF,TGTGCCAGCACCGAGAGGACTAGTATACCAGATACGCAGTATTTT
TRBJ2-3,TRBD2,TRBV4-1,NA,CTSGQDGGRADTQYF,TGCACCAGCGGCCAAGATGGGGGGAGGGCAGATACGCAGTATTTT
TRBJ2-7,NA,TRBV5-6,many,CASSSAFGSSYEQYF,TGTGCCAGCAGCTCCGCTTTCGGGTCTTCCTACGAGCAGTACTTC
TRBJ2-1,NA,TRBV27,few,CASSLSGAGYNEQFF,TGTGCCAGCAGTTTATCGGGGGCCGGATACAATGAGCAGTTCTTC
TRBJ1-1,NA,TRBV11-2,many,CASSSRSTEAFF,TGTGCCAGCAGCTCAAGGAGCACTGAAGCTTTCTTT
TRBJ2-3,NA,TRBV5-4,many,CASSRWISGDTQYF,TGTGCCAGCAGCCGATGGATTAGCGGAGATACGCAGTATTTT
TRBJ2-7,NA,TRBV20-1,many,CSAREHSPSYEQYF,TGCAGTGCTAGAGAGCACAGCCCCTCCTACGAGCAGTACTTC
TRBJ1-1,NA,TRBV19,many,CASSIDPGLNTEAFF,TGTGCCAGTAGTATAGATCCAGGGTTAAACACTGAAGCTTTCTTT
TRBJ1-5,NA,TRBV7-9,few,CASSHSGESNQPQHF,TGTGCCAGCAGCCATTCAGGGGAGAGCAATCAGCCCCAGCATTTT
TRBJ2-3,NA,TRBV27,NA,CASSLLGVERASTDTQYF,TGTGCCAGCAGTTTACTGGGCGTTGAGCGGGCCTCCACAGATACGCAGTATTTT
TRBJ2-7,NA,TRBV7-2,many,CASSFRGEAYEQYF,TGTGCCAGCAGCTTCAGGGGGGAAGCCTACGAGCAGTACTTC
TRBJ2-7,NA,TRBV11-2,NA,CAVTGRGSSYEQYF,TGTGCCGTTACTGGGCGGGGTAGCTCCTACGAGCAGTACTTC
TRBJ2-5,NA,TRBV6-2/TRBV6-3,NA,CASSYPEHQYF,TGTGCCAGCAGTTACCCCGAGCATCAGTACTTC
TRBJ1-2,NA,TRBV12-2,few,CASRSADRRGGYTF,TGTGCAAGTCGCTCCGCGGACAGGCGAGGAGGCTACACCTTC
TRBJ2-3,TRBD1,TRBV12-3/TRBV12-4,many,CASSLARGRDTQYF,TGTGCCAGCAGTTTAGCCAGGGGGCGAGATACGCAGTATTTT
TRBJ2-7,NA,TRBV20-1,many,CSARDLSYWSEQYF,TGCAGTGCTAGAGATCTGAGTTATTGGAGCGAGCAGTACTTC
TRBJ2-7,TRBD1,TRBV7-6,many,CASSPFRGSYEQYF,TGTGCCAGCAGCCCCTTCAGGGGGTCCTACGAGCAGTACTTC
TRBJ2-7,TRBD2,TRBV7-9,many,CASSPSSGLYSYEQYF,TGTGCCAGCAGCCCCTCTAGCGGGCTCTACTCCTACGAGCAGTACTTC
TRBJ1-2,NA,TRBV6-2/TRBV6-3,many,CASSYSIPSTGYTF,TGTGCCAGCAGTTACTCGATTCCGAGTACTGGCTACACCTTC
TRBJ2-7,NA,TRBV1,NA,CTSTSGLARCEQYF,TGCACCAGCACCAGCGGGCTAGCCCGTTGTGAGCAGTACTTC
TRBJ2-3,TRBD2,TRBV9,NA,CASSVGRESFPDTQYF,TGTGCCAGCAGCGTAGGGCGGGAGAGTTTCCCAGATACGCAGTATTTT
TRBJ2-7,TRBD1,TRBV5-4,many,CASSLRQGAREQYF,TGTGCCAGCAGCTTGCGACAGGGGGCGCGCGAGCAGTACTTC
TRBJ2-7,TRBD1,TRBV19,NA,CASSMGQGGFEQYF,TGTGCCAGTAGTATGGGACAGGGAGGTTTCGAGCAGTACTTC
TRBJ2-1,TRBD2,TRBV12-3/TRBV12-4,NA,CASSLYLAGGDEQFF,TGTGCCAGCAGTTTATACCTAGCGGGGGGTGATGAGCAGTTCTTC
TRBJ1-2,NA,TRBV2,many,CASSDPPGGYGYTF,TGTGCCAGCAGTGACCCTCCAGGTGGCTATGGCTACACCTTC
TRBJ2-2,NA,TRBV13,many,CASSLDRLGETNTGELFF,TGTGCCAGCAGCTTAGACCGCCTGGGGGAGACAAACACCGGGGAGCTGTTTTTT
TRBJ1-1,NA,TRBV20-1,many,CSAISTRVEVNTEAFF,TGCAGTGCCATCTCCACTAGGGTCGAAGTGAACACTGAAGCTTTCTTT
TRBJ2-6,NA,TRBV6-4,many,CASSDSLLTSSGANVLTF,TGTGCCAGCAGTGACTCCCTATTGACAAGCTCTGGGGCCAACGTCCTGACTTTC
TRBJ1-1,TRBD1,TRBV7-8,NA,CASSPTEGQGLLLMNTEAFF,TGTGCCAGCAGCCCAACCGAGGGACAGGGGCTTCTCTTAATGAACACTGAAGCTTTCTTT
TRBJ2-7,NA,TRBV4-3,NA,CASSQEARDFYEQYF,TGCGCCAGCAGCCAAGAAGCGCGTGACTTTTACGAGCAGTACTTC
TRBJ1-4,NA,TRBV14,many,CASSQDSGIDEKLFF,TGTGCCAGCAGCCAAGATAGCGGGATCGATGAAAAACTGTTTTTT
TRBJ2-7,NA,TRBV6-1,few,CANSARYEQYF,TGTGCCAACAGTGCCCGGTACGAGCAGTACTTC
TRBJ2-3,NA,TRBV29-1,many,CSALRGGTDTQYF,TGCAGCGCCCTGAGGGGGGGCACAGATACGCAGTATTTT
TRBJ1-4,NA,TRBV7-9,NA,CASSLAGSSEEKLFF,TGTGCCAGCAGCTTAGCGGGGTCCTCGGAAGAAAAACTGTTTTTT
TRBJ2-2,NA,TRBV13,NA,CASKQDLQNTGELFF,TGTGCCAGTAAACAGGACTTACAAAACACCGGGGAGCTGTTTTTT
TRBJ2-7,TRBD2,TRBV28,NA,CASSPSGRGYEQYF,TGTGCCAGCAGTCCTAGCGGGAGGGGATACGAGCAGTACTTC
TRBJ1-1,NA,TRBV4-3,many,CASSQFNWDTEAFF,TGCGCCAGCAGCCAATTTAATTGGGACACTGAAGCTTTCTTT
TRBJ2-6,TRBD1,TRBV4-3,few,CASSQDARGQVPESGANVLTF,TGCGCCAGCAGCCAAGATGCGAGGGGACAGGTACCGGAGTCTGGGGCCAACGTCCTGACTTTC
TRBJ2-7,TRBD1,TRBV6-5,many,CASSYGQGTGEQYF,TGTGCCAGCAGTTACGGACAGGGTACGGGGGAGCAGTACTTC
TRBJ2-3,TRBD2,TRBV4-3,many,CASSPGTSGGTDTQYF,TGCGCCAGCAGCCCGGGGACTAGCGGGGGCACAGATACGCAGTATTTT
TRBJ1-5,NA,TRBV30,many,CAWSVKLGAQPQHF,TGTGCCTGGAGTGTAAAGCTGGGGGCTCAGCCCCAGCATTTT
TRBJ1-5,TRBD1,TRBV6-1,many,CASSDRGLNQPQHF,TGTGCCAGCAGTGACAGGGGGTTGAATCAGCCCCAGCATTTT
TRBJ2-3,TRBD2,TRBV9,NA,CASSVEGSGGAWDTRYF,TGTGCCAGCAGCGTAGAGGGTAGCGGGGGGGCTTGGGATACGCGGTATTTT
TRBJ2-4,NA,TRBV20-1,few,CSAPGWENIQYF,TGCAGTGCCCCTGGGTGGGAAAACATTCAGTACTTC
TRBJ1-1,NA,TRBV12-3/TRBV12-4,many,CASSFPVTMNTEAFF,TGTGCCAGCAGTTTTCCGGTGACCATGAACACTGAAGCTTTCTTT
TRBJ2-1,TRBD1,TRBV11-3,NA,CASSLVASGGLDEQFF,TGTGCCAGCAGCTTAGTTGCGTCAGGGGGTTTGGATGAGCAGTTCTTC
TRBJ1-2,NA,TRBV24-1,NA,CATSDGAVDVYGYTF,TGTGCCACCAGTGATGGGGCAGTAGATGTCTATGGCTACACCTTC
TRBJ2-3,NA,TRBV20-1,many,CSARQLGDTDTQYF,TGCAGTGCTAGACAGCTGGGCGACACAGATACGCAGTATTTT
TRBJ2-7,TRBD1,TRBV5-1,many,CASSSGTGRSYEQYF,TGCGCCAGCAGCTCCGGGACAGGGCGGTCGTACGAGCAGTACTTC
TRBJ2-7,NA,TRBV20-1,NA,CSARPSPDTSSYEQYF,TGCAGTGCTAGACCATCCCCGGACACGAGCTCCTACGAGCAGTACTTC
TRBJ2-1,NA,TRBV27,few,CASSRRAYNEQFF,TGTGCCAGCAGTCGGAGAGCCTACAATGAGCAGTTCTTC
TRBJ1-2,TRBD1,TRBV12-3/TRBV12-4,NA,CASSFQGAYYGYTF,TGTGCCAGCAGTTTCCAGGGGGCGTACTATGGCTACACCTTC
TRBJ2-7,NA,TRBV20-1,many,CSVLRVSSYEQYF,TGCAGTGTTCTCAGGGTCAGCTCCTACGAGCAGTACTTC
TRBJ2-3,TRBD2,TRBV12-3/TRBV12-4,NA,CASRPLAGLTDTQYF,TGTGCCAGCAGACCACTAGCGGGCCTCACAGATACGCAGTATTTT